This TCR beta chain originates from a study of T cell responses to AZD1222 COVID-19 vaccine. Findings of the study overall: The study found vaccine-associated CD4 TCRs spanning spike, dominant at 160-218 and 743-854. At baseline, just a handful of AZD1222 recipients tested seropositive.

Profiled with immunoSEQ multiplex PCR; TCRdb holds only in-frame clones, not every one. The sample includes some 150,000 clones, 88% of them seen just once. Remarks on this clone: Its antigen is unidentified.

Germline V gene sequence: CDR1 PRHDT, CDR2 FYEKMQ (reference sequence). The CDR3 loop spans 17 amino acids. With V trimmed by 7 bases and J by 3 bases, 10 bases remained unmatched. V gene TRBV13 combines with J gene TRBJ1-6; 9 nucleotides agree with TRBD1. The receptor's source is an adult who received the AZD1222 COVID-19 vaccine. The sample in question was peripheral blood, obtained 28 days after the second AZD1222 dose. This CDR3 is CASTQGGTGFYNSPLHF. In DNA, the CDR3 is TGTGCCAGCACCCAGGGCGGGACAGGGTTCTATAATTCACCCCTCCACTTT. Using reference TRBV13 and TRBJ1-6 for the parts outside the CDR3, the full variable domain is AAGVIQSPRHLIKEKRETATLKCYPIPRHDTVYWYQQGPGQDPQFLISFYEKMQSDKGSIPDRFSAQQFSDYHSELNMSSLELGDSALYFCASTQGGTGFYNSPLHFGNGTRLTVT.